These T cell receptor beta chains were read from a single sample in a study of CD8 T cells in ankylosing spondylitis. One entry per CDR3 protein, called by TCRdb with MiXCR from the 5' RACE reads. The repertoire holds over 400,000 distinct CDR3 sequences, with 25% to 30% as singletons. The material sequenced was blood, either unsorted or a sorted T cell fraction (not recorded which). Every receptor here comes from a male donor with ankylosing spondylitis. The CDR3 runs from the conserved cysteine through the conserved F or W. D genes are given only for firm matches. A clone size is listed for some rows: how often the clone was seen (once, few, many), or a class if it is expanded.

V gene	clone size	J gene	D gene	CDR3 protein	CDR3 DNA
TRBV20-1	few	TRBJ2-2	-	CSAGTPWAGELFF	TGCAGTGCTGGGACTCCCTGGGCCGGGGAGCTGTTTTTT
TRBV5-1	-	TRBJ2-7	-	CASSPTGGVYEQYF	TGCGCCAGCAGCCCGACGGGGGGCGTATACGAGCAGTACTTC
TRBV29-1	few	TRBJ2-2	-	CSVAQGNTGELFF	TGCAGCGTGGCTCAGGGGAACACCGGGGAGCTGTTTTTT
TRBV4-2	-	TRBJ2-7	TRBD2	CASSQSLPGLERDEQYF	TGTGCCAGCAGCCAATCTCTCCCGGGACTAGAACGGGACGAGCAGTACTTC
TRBV20-1	-	TRBJ2-5	-	CSARVGNQETQYF	TGCAGTGCTAGAGTAGGGAATCAAGAGACCCAGTACTTC
TRBV7-2	-	TRBJ2-1	-	CASSLARRNEQFF	TGTGCCAGCAGCTTAGCGCGGCGCAATGAGCAGTTCTTC
TRBV29-1	many	TRBJ1-5	-	CSVLPHDGRSSNQPQHF	TGCAGCGTTCTCCCCCATGATGGCAGGAGTTCCAATCAGCCCCAGCATTTT
TRBV7-2	-	TRBJ2-7	TRBD1	CASSLWDRTAYEQYF	TGTGCCAGCAGCTTGTGGGACAGGACGGCCTACGAGCAGTACTTC
TRBV18	-	TRBJ1-1	-	CASSPYNTEAFF	TGTGCCAGCTCACCTTATAACACTGAAGCTTTCTTT
TRBV20-1	-	TRBJ1-6	-	CSAPGLVGSPLHF	TGCAGTGCTCCGGGCCTAGTTGGTTCACCCCTCCACTTT